This T cell receptor (beta chain) was retrieved from a study of tumor-infiltrating lymphocytes in primary liver carcinoma. Study background: Recorded tumor stage was T1-T3 N0M0, with diameters of 4.2 to 10 cm. Study findings and constraints: For tumor-adjacent and tumor-blood pairs, overlap was less than that seen for tumor region pairs. The study found a significantly higher top-250-clone fraction in tumors than in blood (p = 0.039).

Researchers generated TCR beta cDNA from roughly 510 ng of total RNA, relying on a constant-region primer. A slightly modified ARM-PCR protocol with three nested multiplex PCR rounds produced these TCR beta libraries. TRBV1-TRBV30 forward primers and a C-beta reverse primer were used in the first two PCR rounds, which each ran for 9 to 10 cycles. TCRdb re-derived calls from the multiplex PCR reads in MiXCR, one entry per CDR3 protein. The sample carries about 120,000 distinct CDR3 sequences, around 70% recorded once. Germline V gene sequence: CDR1 MNHEY, CDR2 SVGEGT. This CDR3 spans 15 amino acids. With regard to this clonotype: The antigen remains unidentified. The junction differs from germline at one of its ends, possibly a read error.

It was from about 19-30 mg of unsorted bulk tissue that RNA and DNA were co-extracted. This rearrangement joins TRBV6-2 or TRBV6-3 to TRBJ2-7, with 8 bases lining up with TRBD2. The receptor was derived from a woman aged 55-70 years with primary liver carcinoma and hepatitis B virus infection. Sequencing was carried out using tumor-adjacent normal liver tissue. The CDR3 loop reads CTSGYTGGLAHEQYF. CDR3 coding DNA: TGTACCAGCGGTTACACAGGTGGACTAGCCCACGAGCAGTATTTC.